A selection of T cell receptor beta chains follows, all from one sample in a study of early T cells in non-severe SARS-CoV-2 infection. TCRdb reanalysed the 5' RACE reads using MiXCR and keeps one entry per CDR3 protein. The table has under 100,000 distinct CDR3 sequences, about 10% seen once. The specimen was whole blood. Source of these receptors: an adult who was a healthcare worker with PCR-confirmed SARS-CoV-2 infection or an uninfected control (not recorded which). Each CDR3 is given with its conserved first and last residue. The order of the fields is J gene, V gene, D gene, clone size, CDR3 protein, CDR3 DNA. A D gene is named only where the DNA matches it firmly. Clone size is not always given. Where it is, it says once, few, many or a class for expanded clones.

J: TRBJ1-3; V: TRBV7-2; D: TRBD1; size: many; CDR3: CASSSPMDRASGNTIYF; DNA: TGTGCCAGCAGCTCCCCGATGGACAGGGCGTCTGGAAACACCATATATTTT
J: TRBJ2-4; V: TRBV29-1; D: -; size: -; CDR3: CSVYGGKDPSAKNIQYF; DNA: TGCAGCGTTTATGGGGGAAAGGATCCCTCGGCCAAAAACATTCAGTACTTC
J: TRBJ2-1; V: TRBV7-8; D: -; size: -; CDR3: CASSRRRTPSVQFF; DNA: TGTGCCAGCAGTCGTCGGCGGACTCCGTCGGTGCAGTTCTTC
J: TRBJ2-7; V: TRBV5-6; D: TRBD2; size: few; CDR3: CASRHKREYTDEQYF; DNA: TGTGCCAGCAGGCACAAGCGGGAGTATACGGACGAGCAGTACTTC
J: TRBJ1-1; V: TRBV6-2/TRBV6-3; D: -; size: many; CDR3: CASSYSMSGTEAFF; DNA: TGTGCCAGCAGTTACTCGATGAGCGGCACTGAAGCTTTCTTT
J: TRBJ2-3; V: TRBV13; D: TRBD2; size: -; CDR3: CASSPLAGASTDTQYF; DNA: TGTGCCAGCAGCCCGCTAGCGGGAGCTAGCACAGATACGCAGTATTTT
J: TRBJ2-3; V: TRBV7-2; D: TRBD2; size: many; CDR3: CASSLGLAGSLTDTQYF; DNA: TGTGCCAGCAGCTTAGGACTAGCGGGTTCCCTTACAGATACGCAGTATTTT
J: TRBJ1-2; V: TRBV4-1; D: TRBD1; size: many; CDR3: CASSLYFGRGDGYTF; DNA: TGCGCCAGCAGCCTCTACTTTGGCAGGGGGGATGGCTACACCTTC
J: TRBJ2-7; V: TRBV29-1; D: -; size: few; CDR3: CSVQRDTYEQYF; DNA: TGCAGCGTACAGCGTGATACCTACGAGCAGTACTTC
J: TRBJ1-4; V: TRBV7-6; D: TRBD1; size: many; CDR3: CASSPGQGRGEKLFF; DNA: TGTGCCAGCAGTCCCGGACAGGGGCGAGGTGAAAAACTGTTTTTT
J: TRBJ2-1; V: TRBV20-1; D: -; size: -; CDR3: CSAGKTEQFF; DNA: TGCAGTGCTGGAAAGACTGAGCAGTTCTTC
J: TRBJ2-7; V: TRBV4-1; D: TRBD2; size: few; CDR3: CASSQKGLAGVSGGYEQYF; DNA: TGCGCCAGCAGCCAAAAGGGACTAGCGGGAGTGTCGGGTGGGTACGAGCAGTACTTC
J: TRBJ2-1; V: TRBV28; D: TRBD2; size: few; CDR3: CASSSGGAVYEQFF; DNA: TGTGCCAGCAGTTCGGGAGGGGCTGTCTATGAGCAGTTCTTC
J: TRBJ2-3; V: TRBV7-9; D: TRBD1; size: many; CDR3: CASSPGQGPDTQYF; DNA: TGTGCCAGCAGCCCCGGACAGGGACCAGATACGCAGTATTTT
J: TRBJ2-5; V: TRBV5-1; D: -; size: many; CDR3: CASSLTGLQETQYF; DNA: TGCGCCAGCAGCCTAACCGGTTTGCAAGAGACCCAGTACTTC
J: TRBJ2-3; V: TRBV20-1; D: -; size: -; CDR3: CSATINADTQYF; DNA: TGCAGTGCCACCATAAACGCGGATACGCAGTATTTT
J: TRBJ2-1; V: TRBV20-1; D: -; size: -; CDR3: CSGNRDTAGEQFF; DNA: TGCAGTGGTAACCGGGACACCGCCGGTGAGCAGTTCTTC